The 8 T cell receptor beta chains given below trace back to one sample, sequenced in a study of blood T cell repertoires in COVID-19 (dated by TCRdb to about 2020). Library preparation was by the immunoSEQ multiplex PCR assay. TCRdb's version of the immuneACCESS table is confined to in-frame rearrangements and falls short of the full clone set. An unresolved V gene accounts for under half of the shortfall where checked; the remainder is of unknown origin. For this sample there are roughly 190,000 clones; roughly nine tenths appear just once. The ten largest clones represent 10% to 11% of the sample. Source material: peripheral blood. Receptor source: a woman aged 55 to 70 with COVID-19, enrolled during active disease.

This sequence joins TRBV14 and TRBJ2-7, with D possibly matching TRBD1 (6 bases). The germline V and J ends were trimmed by 4 bases and 0 bases, with 13 bases remaining between them. The CDR3 has 15 residues. CDR1 is SGHDN and CDR2 is FVKESK in the germline V gene. DNA for the CDR3: TGTGCCAGCAGCCCACGGTTGGGGGCCTCCTACGAGCAGTACTTC. Translated: CASSPRLGASYEQYF.

This chain links TRBV12-3 or TRBV12-4 with TRBJ1-2; 7 bases are shared with TRBD1. The CDR3 has 13 residues. Trimming removed 5 bases from V and 7 bases from J; junction bases left unmatched: 7. CDR3 loop: CASSHGTGVGYTF. The CDR3, as DNA: TGTGCCAGCAGTCATGGAACAGGGGTTGGCTACACCTTC.

The chain has TRBV7-3 and TRBJ2-1; D gene ambiguous. V dropped 2 bases and J dropped 0 bases, with 11 bases sitting between them. Germline CDR1 SGHTA, CDR2 FQGTGA. The CDR3 sequence is 16 residues long. CDR3 residues: CASSLYSGTSYNEQFF. The CDR3 nucleotides are TGTGCCAGCAGCTTATATTCGGGTACCTCCTACAATGAGCAGTTCTTC. Drawing the rest from reference TRBV7-3 and TRBJ2-1, the complete variable domain is GAGVSQTPSNKVTEKGKYVELRCDPISGHTALYWYRQSLGQGPEFLIYFQGTGAADDSGLPNDRFFAVRPEGSVSTLKIQRTERGDSAVYLCASSLYSGTSYNEQFFGPGTRLTVL.

The chain joins TRBV5-3 to TRBJ1-1, with D possibly TRBD1 on 5 matching bases. TRBV5-3 has ORF status, its function being uncertain. The V end lost 1 base, the J end lost 1 base, and 11 bases lay between the germline ends. The CDR3 sequence is 15 residues long. This chain's CDR3 is CARSLYRGKNTEAFF. In DNA, the CDR3 is TGTGCCAGAAGCTTGTATCGGGGGAAGAACACTGAAGCTTTCTTT.

The chain couples TRBV3-1 (or the pseudogene TRBV3-2) to TRBJ2-7; D unresolved. The length of the CDR3 is 15 residues. The germline V and J ends were trimmed by 4 bases and 1 base, with 14 bases remaining between them. Germline CDR1 LGHDT, CDR2 YNNKEL (reference sequence). The chain's CDR3 is CASSRVVGRSYEQYF. The CDR3, as DNA: TGTGCCAGCAGCCGAGTCGTGGGCCGGTCCTACGAGCAGTACTTC.

The chain carries TRBV19 and TRBJ2-5, with D possibly TRBD1 on 5 matching bases. V was shortened by 7 bases and J by 1 base, with 13 bases between the two germline ends. The CDR3 has 14 amino acids. CDR1 LNHDA and CDR2 SQIVND come from the germline V gene (reference sequence). The CDR3 DNA reads as TGTGCCAGTAAAGGGGTGGAAGGCCAAGAGACCCAGTACTTC. This encodes CASKGVEGQETQYF.

In DNA, the CDR3 is TGTGCCAGCAGCCAAGATCACACACCGACAGGGGTAGACTCCGTGCGCTCTGGAAACACCATATATTTT. Protein sequence: CASSQDHTPTGVDSVRSGNTIYF. V and J are TRBV14 and TRBJ1-3, with TRBD1 identical over 8 bases. The CDR3 runs to 23 residues. Trimming took 0 bases from V and 0 from J; bases not matched to a gene: 22. The germline V gene has CDR1 SGHDN and CDR2 FVKESK.

The rearrangement links TRBV4-3 to TRBJ2-2; TRBD1 aligns across 9 bases. V was clipped by 4 bases and J by 13 bases; unmatched bases: 4. In germline, CDR1 is LGHNA, CDR2 YSLEER. The CDR3 runs 12 residues. Here the CDR3 DNA reads TGCGCCAGCAGCCCGGGACAGGGCGGGCTGTTTTTT. Translated, it gives CASSPGQGGLFF.